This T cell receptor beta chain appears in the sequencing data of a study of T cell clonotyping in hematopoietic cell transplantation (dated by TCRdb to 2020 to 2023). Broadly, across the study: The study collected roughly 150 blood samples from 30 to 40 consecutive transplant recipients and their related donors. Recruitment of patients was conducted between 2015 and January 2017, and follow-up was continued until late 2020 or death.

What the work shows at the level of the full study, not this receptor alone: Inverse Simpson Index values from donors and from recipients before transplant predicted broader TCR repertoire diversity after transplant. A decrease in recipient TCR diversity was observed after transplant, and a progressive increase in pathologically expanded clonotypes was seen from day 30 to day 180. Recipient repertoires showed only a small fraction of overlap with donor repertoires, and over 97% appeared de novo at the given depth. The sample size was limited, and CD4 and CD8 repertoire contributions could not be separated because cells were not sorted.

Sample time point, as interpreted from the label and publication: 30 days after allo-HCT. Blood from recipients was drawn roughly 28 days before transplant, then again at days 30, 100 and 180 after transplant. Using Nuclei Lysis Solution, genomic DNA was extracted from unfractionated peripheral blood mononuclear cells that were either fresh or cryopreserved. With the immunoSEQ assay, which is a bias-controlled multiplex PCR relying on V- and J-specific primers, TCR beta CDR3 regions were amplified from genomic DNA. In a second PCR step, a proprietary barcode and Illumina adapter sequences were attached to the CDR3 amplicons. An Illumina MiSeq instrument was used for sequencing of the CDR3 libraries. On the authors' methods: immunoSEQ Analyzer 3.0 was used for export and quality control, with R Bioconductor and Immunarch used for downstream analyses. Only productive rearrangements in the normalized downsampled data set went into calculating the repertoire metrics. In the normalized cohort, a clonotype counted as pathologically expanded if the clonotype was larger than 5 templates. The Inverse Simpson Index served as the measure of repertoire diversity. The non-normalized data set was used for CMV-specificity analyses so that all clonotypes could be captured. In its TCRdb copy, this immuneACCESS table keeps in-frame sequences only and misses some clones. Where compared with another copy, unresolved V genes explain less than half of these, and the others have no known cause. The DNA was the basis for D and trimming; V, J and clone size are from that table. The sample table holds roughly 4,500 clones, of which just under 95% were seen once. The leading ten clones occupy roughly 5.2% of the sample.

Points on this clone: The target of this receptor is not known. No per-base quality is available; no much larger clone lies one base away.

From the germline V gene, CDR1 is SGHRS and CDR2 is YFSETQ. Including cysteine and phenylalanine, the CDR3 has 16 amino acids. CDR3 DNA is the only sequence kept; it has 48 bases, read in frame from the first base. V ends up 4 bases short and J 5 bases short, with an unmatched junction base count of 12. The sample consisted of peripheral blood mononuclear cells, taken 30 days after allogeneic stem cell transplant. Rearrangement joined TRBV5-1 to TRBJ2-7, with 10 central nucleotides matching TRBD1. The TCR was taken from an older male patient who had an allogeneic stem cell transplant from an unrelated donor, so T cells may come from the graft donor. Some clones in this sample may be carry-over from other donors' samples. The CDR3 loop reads CASSAPRDRGTNEQYF. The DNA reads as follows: TGCGCCAGCAGCGCACCCAGGGACAGGGGTACCAACGAGCAGTACTTC.